This T cell receptor (beta chain) was sequenced in a study of T-cell reconstitution after alpha-beta-depleted transplantation in children. During its preparation, the TCRbeta library received unique molecular identifiers. TCRdb reprocessed the PCR reads via MiXCR and lists one record per CDR3 protein. The data show tens of thousands of distinct CDR3 sequences, with less than 55% seen just once and roughly 98% held by the top ten. Study conclusions and caveats: TCRbeta diversity was high at day 60 in some patients (a result of surviving recipient T cells and thymic progenitors). Approximately two months post-transplant, alpha-beta T cells reportedly originated from several hundred expanded graft clones. Most T-cell counts and diversity one year after the transplant came from T cells that were newly produced.

This clonotype was recorded a few times. As yet, its antigen is unknown. This TCR was recovered from a male patient aged 10 to 17 who had a stem cell transplant for acute lymphoblastic leukemia, so the T cells may come from the graft donor. Sequencing was performed on PBMCs, mostly from graft donor cells, taken 360 days after TCRalphabeta/CD19-depleted stem cell transplant.

The DNA of the CDR3 is TGTGCCAGCAGTTACGGGCTAGCGGACTCCTACGAGCAGTACTTC. As protein: CASSYGLADSYEQYF. The chain combines TRBV6-5 with TRBJ2-7; 7 bases are shared with TRBD2. The CDR3 runs 15 residues. With 2 bases clipped from V and 0 bases from J, the junction kept 4 bases outside the gene matches. The germline V gene has CDR1 MNHEY and CDR2 SVGAGI.